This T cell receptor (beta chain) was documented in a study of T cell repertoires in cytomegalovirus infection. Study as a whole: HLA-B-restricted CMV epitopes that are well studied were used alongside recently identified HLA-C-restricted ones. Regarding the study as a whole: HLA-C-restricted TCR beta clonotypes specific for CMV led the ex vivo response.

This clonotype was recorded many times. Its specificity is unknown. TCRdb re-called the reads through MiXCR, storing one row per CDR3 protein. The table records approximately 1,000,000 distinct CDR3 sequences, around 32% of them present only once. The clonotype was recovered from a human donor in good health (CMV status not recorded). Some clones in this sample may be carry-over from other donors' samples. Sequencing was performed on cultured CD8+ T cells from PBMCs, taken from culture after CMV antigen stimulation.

The CDR3 DNA reads TGTGCCAGCAGTTTGAATGGATGGACTGAAGCTTTCTTT. Amino acid sequence: CASSLNGWTEAFF. The chain joins TRBV12-3 or TRBV12-4 to TRBJ1-1, with D unresolved. This CDR3 has 13 residues. Trimming removed 3 bases at V and 5 bases at J, with 10 bases between.